This T cell receptor beta chain stems from a study of HIV-infected children after antiretroviral therapy interruption. Sample treatment: PENTA 11 planned treatment interruption arm or continuous ART arm. The germline V and J ends were trimmed by 0 bases and 0 bases, with 19 bases remaining between them. Germline lookup yields CDR1 DFQATT and CDR2 SNEGSKA (reference sequence). This CDR3 spans 18 amino acids. Study-wide findings and caveats: The Gini coefficient of naive CD4+ repertoires rose, returning to baseline by 3 years. Naive CD4+ sequences overlapped less between time points once interruption began. Minor non-naive CD45RA+ populations, like EMRA or stem memory, might contaminate naive sorts.

Unique molecular identifiers were included in an RNA-based 3' RACE TCR library. TCRdb recomputed calls from the 3' RACE reads with MiXCR, one row per CDR3 protein. The table includes 90,000 or so distinct CDR3 sequences, about 7.2% detected once. This clonotype was seen at least ten times. The antigen is not known. This chain uses TRBV20-1 with TRBJ2-3, with D perhaps being TRBD1 or TRBD2 (5 bases each). The starting material was CD45RA+ CD4+ T cells from PBMCs, pooled from several time points, obtained from a donor given antiretroviral therapy, either interrupted or continuous. Subset in this sample: naive CD4+ CD45RA+ CD45RO- T cells. This clonotype was sampled from a pool of human donors with HIV. CDR3 in DNA: TGCAGTGCTAGAGACACCGGCCCCGGGACCGCCAGCACAGATACGCAGTATTTT. As protein: CSARDTGPGTASTDTQYF.